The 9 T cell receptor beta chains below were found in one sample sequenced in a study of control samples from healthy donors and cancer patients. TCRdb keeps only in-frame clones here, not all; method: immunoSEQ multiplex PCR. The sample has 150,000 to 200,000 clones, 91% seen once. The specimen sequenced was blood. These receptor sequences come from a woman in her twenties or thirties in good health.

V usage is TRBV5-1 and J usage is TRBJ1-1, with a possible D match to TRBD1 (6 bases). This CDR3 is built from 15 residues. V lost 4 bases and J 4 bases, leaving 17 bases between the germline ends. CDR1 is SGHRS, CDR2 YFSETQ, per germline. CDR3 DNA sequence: TGCGCCAGCAGCAAAAGACAGGCGGTAGGCACTGAAGCTTTCTTT. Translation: CASSKRQAVGTEAFF.

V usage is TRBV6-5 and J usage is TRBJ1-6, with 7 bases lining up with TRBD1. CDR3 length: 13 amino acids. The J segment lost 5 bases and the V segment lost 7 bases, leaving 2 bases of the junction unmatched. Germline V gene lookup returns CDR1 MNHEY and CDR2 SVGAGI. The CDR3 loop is CASKGQNNSPLHF. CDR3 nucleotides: TGTGCCAGCAAGGGACAGAATAATTCACCCCTCCACTTT.

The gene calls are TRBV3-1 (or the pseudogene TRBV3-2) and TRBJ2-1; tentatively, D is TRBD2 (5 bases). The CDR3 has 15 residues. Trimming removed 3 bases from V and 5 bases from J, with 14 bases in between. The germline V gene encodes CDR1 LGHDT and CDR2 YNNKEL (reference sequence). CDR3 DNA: TGTGCCAGCAGCCAGGAACTAGGTGCGCACAATGAGCAGTTCTTC. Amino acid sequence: CASSQELGAHNEQFF.

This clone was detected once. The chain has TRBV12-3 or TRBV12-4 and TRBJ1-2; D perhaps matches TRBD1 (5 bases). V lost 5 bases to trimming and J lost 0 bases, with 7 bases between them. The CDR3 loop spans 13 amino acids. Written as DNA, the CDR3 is TGTGCCAGCAGTGCCAGGGCTAACTATGGCTACACCTTC. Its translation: CASSARANYGYTF.

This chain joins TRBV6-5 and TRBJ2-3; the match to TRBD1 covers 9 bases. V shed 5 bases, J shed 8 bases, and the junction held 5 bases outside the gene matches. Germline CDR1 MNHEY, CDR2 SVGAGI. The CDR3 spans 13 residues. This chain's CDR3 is CASSRDRAVTQYF. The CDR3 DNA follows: TGTGCCAGCAGTAGGGACAGGGCGGTTACGCAGTATTTT.

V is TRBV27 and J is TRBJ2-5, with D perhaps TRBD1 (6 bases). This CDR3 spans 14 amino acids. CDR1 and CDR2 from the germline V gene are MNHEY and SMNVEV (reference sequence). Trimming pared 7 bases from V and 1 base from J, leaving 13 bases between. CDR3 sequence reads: CASTPTGAQETQYF. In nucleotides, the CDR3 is TGTGCCAGCACACCGACAGGCGCCCAAGAGACCCAGTACTTC.

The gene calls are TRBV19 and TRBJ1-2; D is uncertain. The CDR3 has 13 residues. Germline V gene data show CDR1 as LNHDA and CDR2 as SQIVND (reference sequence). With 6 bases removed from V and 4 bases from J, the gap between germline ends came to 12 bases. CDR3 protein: CASRGGNLYGYTF. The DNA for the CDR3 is TGTGCCAGTAGAGGAGGGAACCTCTATGGCTACACCTTC. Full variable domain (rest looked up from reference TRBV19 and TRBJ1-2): DGGITQSPKYLFRKEGQNVTLSCEQNLNHDAMYWYRQDPGQGLRLIYYSQIVNDFQKGDIAEGYSVSREKKESFPLTVTSAQKNPTAFYLCASRGGNLYGYTFGSGTRLTVV.

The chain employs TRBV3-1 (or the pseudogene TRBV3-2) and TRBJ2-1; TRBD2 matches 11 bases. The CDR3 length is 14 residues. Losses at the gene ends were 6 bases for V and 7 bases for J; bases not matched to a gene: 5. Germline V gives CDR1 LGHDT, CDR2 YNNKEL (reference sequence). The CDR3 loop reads CASRRSGGGNEQFF. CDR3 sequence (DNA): TGTGCCAGCAGACGTAGCGGGGGGGGGAATGAGCAGTTCTTC.

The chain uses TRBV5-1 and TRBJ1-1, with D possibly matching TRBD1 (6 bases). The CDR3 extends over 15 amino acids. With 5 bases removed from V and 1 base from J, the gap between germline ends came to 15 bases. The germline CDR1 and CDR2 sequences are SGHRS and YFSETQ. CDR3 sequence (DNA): TGCGCCAGCAGACTTATACAGGGTAAGAACACTGAAGCTTTCTTT. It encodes CASRLIQGKNTEAFF.